This T cell receptor beta chain is drawn from a study of T cells expressing NK-cell markers. About the study: Sorted T-cell subsets CD3+CD56+NKG2C+, CD3+CD56+NKG2C- and CD3+CD56-NKG2C+ were TCR beta-sequenced. In the group of eight sequenced donors, seven were HCMV-seropositive and one was seronegative.

There are 15 residues in the CDR3. Per the germline V gene, CDR1 is SGHRS and CDR2 is YFSETQ. Turning to this clonotype: Its antigen remains unidentified.

Study conclusions and caveats: In more than five donors, dominant CD3+CD56+NKG2C+ clonotypes ranked among the top 10 CD8+ clonotypes.

TCRdb re-called the 5' RACE reads; one entry per CDR3 protein, DNA not given. The sample includes about 180,000 distinct CDR3 sequences. The sequencing input was blood T cells: a sorted CD56 or NKG2C T cell subset, CD4+ or CD8+ T cells, or bulk PBMC T cells (not recorded which). This receptor was obtained from a woman between 18 and 70 years old in good health. V is TRBV5-1 and J is TRBJ1-4. CDR3 region: CASSLFGRINEKLFF.